What follows are 18 T cell receptor beta chains derived from one specimen sequenced in a study of OX40 agonist ivuxolimab in advanced cancers. Method: immunoSEQ multiplex PCR; TCRdb's copy keeps in-frame clones and lacks some. The sample lists approximately 60,000 clones; about 90% were seen once. The source material was CD4+ or CD8+ T cells sorted from blood, sampled in a trial of the OX40 agonist ivuxolimab. Receptor source: an adult with an advanced solid tumor such as melanoma, head and neck, liver or kidney cancer.

The chain employs TRBV5-6 and TRBJ1-2, with D possibly being TRBD1 (6 bases). The CDR3 has 13 amino acids. The V end was cut by 3 bases, the J end by 8 bases, with 14 bases between. CDR1 is SGHDT and CDR2 is YYEEEE in the germline V gene. The CDR3 nucleotides read TGTGCCAGCAGCTGGTACAGGGCGGGGGGCTACACCTTC. Its translation is CASSWYRAGGYTF.

The chain recombines TRBV11-1 with TRBJ2-7; 10 bases fit TRBD1. Trimming removed 4 bases from V and 7 bases from J; junction bases left unmatched: 10. This CDR3 has 15 residues. The germline CDR1 and CDR2 sequences are SGHAT and FQDESV (reference sequence). The CDR3 coding sequence is TGTGCCAGCAGCTCTGCCGGGACAGGGGCTTCAGAGCAGTACTTC. Its protein product is CASSSAGTGASEQYF.

CDR3 in DNA: TGCAGCGTTGAAGGGTTTGGGGACAGGGAAGAGACCCAGTACTTC. Residues: CSVEGFGDREETQYF. The chain uses TRBV29-1 and TRBJ2-5; the match to TRBD1 covers 9 bases. V shed 1 base, J shed 3 bases, and the junction held 6 bases outside the gene matches. The CDR3 length is 15 residues. The germline V gene has CDR1 SQVTM and CDR2 ANQGSEA.

The chain carries TRBV9 and TRBJ1-5; maybe TRBD1 (6 bases). The CDR3 has 16 residues. V gave up 4 bases and J gave up 8 bases, with 22 bases separating them. The V gene's germline CDR1 is SGDLS and CDR2 YYNGEE. The CDR3 protein is CASSLGGGAGVEPQHF. CDR3 in DNA: TGTGCCAGCAGCCTAGGTGGGGGGGCCGGAGTGGAGCCCCAGCATTTT. Supplemented by reference TRBV9 and TRBJ1-5, the full variable domain reads DSGVTQTPKHLITATGQRVTLRCSPRSGDLSVYWYQQSLDQGLQFLIQYYNGEERAKGNILERFSAQQFPDLHSELNLSSLELGDSALYFCASSLGGGAGVEPQHFGDGTRLSIL.

The chain uses TRBV5-4 and TRBJ2-2; perhaps D is TRBD1 or TRBD2 (6 bases each). V was clipped by 0 bases and J by 3 bases, with 12 bases between them. CDR3 length equals 16 residues. Germline loops: CDR1 SGHNT, CDR2 YYREEE (reference sequence). DNA for the CDR3: TGTGCCAGCAGCTTGGTGGGGGGCACGGACACCGGGGAGCTGTTTTTT. It yields the protein CASSLVGGTDTGELFF.

The V and J genes are TRBV10-3 and TRBJ2-5; D perhaps matches TRBD2 (6 bases). CDR3 length equals 12 residues. Between the trimmed V and J ends, which lost 4 bases and 4 bases, there was a span of 7 bases. Germline V gives CDR1 ENHRY, CDR2 SYGVKD. The chain's CDR3 is CAISVGGETQYF. The DNA for the CDR3 is TGTGCCATCAGTGTGGGGGGAGAGACCCAGTACTTC.

This clone was detected once. This rearrangement joins TRBV11-2 to TRBJ1-2; tentative D call: TRBD1 (5 bases). The CDR3 consists of 13 residues. Germline V gene lookup returns CDR1 SGHAT and CDR2 FQNNGV. The V end was cut by 5 bases, the J end by 8 bases, with 15 bases between. In DNA form, the CDR3 reads TGTGCCAGCAGCCCGCCGGGGGTACAGGGCTACACCTTC. The encoded protein is CASSPPGVQGYTF.

This rearrangement joins TRBV18 to TRBJ1-1; D might be TRBD1 (5 bases). The CDR3 is 15 amino acids. The V end was cut by 4 bases, the J end by 1 base, with 13 bases between. Per the germline V gene, CDR1 is KGHSH and CDR2 is LQKENI. This CDR3 reads CASSRWGGTNTEAFF. CDR3 sequence (DNA): TGTGCCAGCTCACGGTGGGGGGGAACGAACACTGAAGCTTTCTTT. The full variable domain, completed using reference TRBV18 and TRBJ1-1, is NAGVMQNPRHLVRRRGQEARLRCSPMKGHSHVYWYRQLPEEGLKFMVYLQKENIIDESGMPKERFSAEFPKEGPSILRIQQVVRGDSAAYFCASSRWGGTNTEAFFGQGTRLTVV.

The chain recombines TRBV7-6 with TRBJ2-2, with 8 bases identical to TRBD1. The trim removed 4 bases at V and 6 bases at J, leaving 10 bases unmatched. Germline assignment: CDR1 SGHVS and CDR2 FNYEAQ. There are 16 residues in the CDR3. CDR3 in amino acids: CASSSLQGVDPGELFF. CDR3 DNA sequence: TGTGCCAGCAGCTCATTACAGGGGGTGGACCCCGGGGAGCTGTTTTTT.

This chain joins TRBV29-1 and TRBJ2-5; D may be TRBD1 (6 bases). This CDR3 is built from 12 residues. Germline V gives CDR1 SQVTM, CDR2 ANQGSEA. With 8 bases removed from V and 9 bases from J, the gap between germline ends came to 19 bases. For the CDR3, the DNA is TGCAGCATAGCTTGGACAGCCGGGGCCCAGTACTTC. Translation gives CSIAWTAGAQYF.

This chain joins TRBV11-3 and TRBJ2-1; the match to TRBD1 covers 11 bases. With V trimmed by 5 bases and J by 8 bases, 8 bases remained unmatched. From germline, CDR1 is SGHNT and CDR2 YENEEA. The CDR3 spans 15 residues. CDR3 bases: TGTGCCAGCAGCCCCGGGACAGGGGGAGAGTATGAGCAGTTCTTC. Translation gives CASSPGTGGEYEQFF.

This clone was observed once. This sequence joins TRBV19 and TRBJ2-1; D may match TRBD1 or TRBD2 (5 bases each). Trimming took off 3 bases at V and 6 bases at J, with 9 bases between the two ends. Germline CDR1 is LNHDA and CDR2 is SQIVND (reference sequence). The CDR3 is made up of 13 amino acids. The CDR3 reads CASSITGGNEQFF. The CDR3 bases are TGTGCCAGTAGTATTACAGGAGGCAATGAGCAGTTCTTC.

The V gene is TRBV7-3, the J gene TRBJ2-2, with D perhaps given as TRBD1 or TRBD2 (6 bases each). V was cut by 6 bases and J by 4 bases, with 15 bases left in between. The CDR3 runs to 15 residues. From germline, CDR1 is SGHTA and CDR2 FQGTGA. CDR3 sequence reads: CASSYREAGTGELFF. The CDR3 region has the DNA TGTGCCAGCAGTTACAGGGAGGCAGGCACCGGGGAGCTGTTTTTT.

The chain employs TRBV5-1 and TRBJ1-4; no definite D call. Germline-derived CDR1 and CDR2 are SGHRS and YFSETQ. V lost 4 bases and J lost 3, with 19 bases in between. The CDR3 extends over 17 amino acids. CDR3 bases: TGCGCCAGCAGCGTCGGTTCCCCGGCGCCTCCTAATGAAAAACTGTTTTTT. Its protein product is CASSVGSPAPPNEKLFF.

CDR3 protein: CASRKDRAYEQYF. In DNA, the CDR3 is TGTGCCAGCAGGAAGGACAGGGCCTACGAGCAGTACTTC. This chain joins TRBV4-2 and TRBJ2-7; 8 positions agree with TRBD1. Per germline, CDR1 LGHNA and CDR2 YNFKEQ. The CDR3 covers 13 residues. J gave up 2 bases and V 6 bases, and 3 bases lay outside the gene matches.

The V call is TRBV18, the J call TRBJ2-7; D unresolved. From germline, CDR1 is KGHSH and CDR2 LQKENI. The V and J ends lost 6 bases and 7 bases respectively, with 16 bases between them. The CDR3 length is 13 residues. For the CDR3, the DNA is TGTGCCAGCTCGCCCCGCGGCGCCTGGGAGCAGTACTTC. Amino acids: CASSPRGAWEQYF.

The chain recombines TRBV29-1 with TRBJ1-5, with a tentative D call TRBD1 (5 bases). Germline values: CDR1 SQVTM, CDR2 ANQGSEA. CDR3 length: 12 residues. V was shortened by 6 bases and J by 0 bases, with 6 bases between the two germline ends. The CDR3 region has the DNA TGCAGCGTGGGACTTAGCAATCAGCCCCAGCATTTT. It encodes CSVGLSNQPQHF.

The chain joins TRBV21-1 to TRBJ2-1; the table's TRBD1 call for D was not verified on the DNA. TRBV21-1 represents a pseudogene. The CDR3 has 16 amino acids. This chain's CDR3 is CASSTIQGAIYNEQFF. In DNA, the CDR3 is TGTGCCAGCAGCACGATCCAGGGGGCAATTTACAATGAGCAGTTCTTC.